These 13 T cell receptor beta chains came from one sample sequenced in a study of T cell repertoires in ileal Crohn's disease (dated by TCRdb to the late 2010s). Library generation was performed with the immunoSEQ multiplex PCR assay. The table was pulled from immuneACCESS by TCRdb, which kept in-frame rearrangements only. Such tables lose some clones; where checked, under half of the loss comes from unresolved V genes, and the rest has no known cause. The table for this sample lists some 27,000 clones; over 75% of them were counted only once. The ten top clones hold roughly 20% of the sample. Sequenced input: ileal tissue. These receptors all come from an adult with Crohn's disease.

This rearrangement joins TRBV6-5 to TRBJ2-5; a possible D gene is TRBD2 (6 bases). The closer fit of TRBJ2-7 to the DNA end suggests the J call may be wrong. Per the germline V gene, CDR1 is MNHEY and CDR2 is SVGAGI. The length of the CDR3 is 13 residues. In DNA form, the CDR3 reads TGTGCCAGCAGTCCGAGACTAGTCCCCGAGCAGTACTTC. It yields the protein CASSPRLVPEQYF.

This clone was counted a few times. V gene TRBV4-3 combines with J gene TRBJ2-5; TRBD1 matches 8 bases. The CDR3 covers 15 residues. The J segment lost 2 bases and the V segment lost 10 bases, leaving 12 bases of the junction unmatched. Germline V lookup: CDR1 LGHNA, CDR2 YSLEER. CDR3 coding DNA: TGCGCCAACCGCCCGGACAGGGCAGGGCAAGAGACCCAGTACTTC. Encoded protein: CANRPDRAGQETQYF.

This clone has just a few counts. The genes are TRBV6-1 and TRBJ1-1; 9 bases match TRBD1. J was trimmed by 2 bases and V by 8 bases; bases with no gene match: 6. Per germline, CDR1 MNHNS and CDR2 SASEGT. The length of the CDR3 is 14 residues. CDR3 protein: CASRQGVGNTEAFF. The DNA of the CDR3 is TGTGCCAGCCGACAGGGGGTAGGCAACACTGAAGCTTTCTTT.

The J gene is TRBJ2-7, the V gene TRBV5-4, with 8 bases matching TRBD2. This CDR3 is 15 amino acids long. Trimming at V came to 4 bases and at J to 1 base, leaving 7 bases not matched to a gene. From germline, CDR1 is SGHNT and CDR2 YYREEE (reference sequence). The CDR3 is CASSVSGGGSYEQYF. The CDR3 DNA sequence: TGTGCCAGCAGCGTCTCGGGCGGGGGGTCCTACGAGCAGTACTTC.

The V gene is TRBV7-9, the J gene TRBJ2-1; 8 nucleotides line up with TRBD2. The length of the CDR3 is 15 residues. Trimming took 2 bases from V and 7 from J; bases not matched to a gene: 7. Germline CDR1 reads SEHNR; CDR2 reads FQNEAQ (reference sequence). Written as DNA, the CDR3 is TGTGCCAGCAGCTTACCCAGCGGGAGATCAAATGAGCAGTTCTTC. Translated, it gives CASSLPSGRSNEQFF.

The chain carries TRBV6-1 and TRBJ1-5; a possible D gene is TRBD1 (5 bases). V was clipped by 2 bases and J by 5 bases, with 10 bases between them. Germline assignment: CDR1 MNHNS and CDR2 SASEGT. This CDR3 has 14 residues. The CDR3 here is CASSERRGDQPQHF. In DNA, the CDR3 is TGTGCCAGCAGTGAACGAAGGGGCGATCAGCCCCAGCATTTT.

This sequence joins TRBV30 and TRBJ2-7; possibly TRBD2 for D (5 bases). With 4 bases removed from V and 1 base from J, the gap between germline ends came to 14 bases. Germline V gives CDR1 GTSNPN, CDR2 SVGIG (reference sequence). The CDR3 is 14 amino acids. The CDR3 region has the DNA TGTGCCTGGAATATTGGCGGGTCATCCTACGAGCAGTACTTC. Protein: CAWNIGGSSYEQYF. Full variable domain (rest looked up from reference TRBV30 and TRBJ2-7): SQTIHQWPATLVQPVGSPLSLECTVEGTSNPNLYWYRQAAGRGLQLLFYSVGIGQISSEVPQNLSASRPQDRQFILSSKKLLLSDSGFYLCAWNIGGSSYEQYFGPGTRLTVT.

CDR3 sequence reads: CASSLTPADTQYF. The CDR3 DNA follows: TGCGCCAGCAGCCTCACTCCCGCGGATACGCAGTATTTT. The V call is TRBV5-1, the J call TRBJ2-3; no clear D. The CDR3 totals 13 residues. Trimming stripped 4 bases from V and 6 bases from J, with 12 bases between. Per germline, CDR1 SGHRS and CDR2 YFSETQ.

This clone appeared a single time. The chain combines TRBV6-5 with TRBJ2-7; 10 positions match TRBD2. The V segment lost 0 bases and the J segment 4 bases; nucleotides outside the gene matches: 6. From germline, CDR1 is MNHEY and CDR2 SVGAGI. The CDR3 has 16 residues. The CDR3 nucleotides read TGTGCCAGCAGTTACTCGGCTAGCGGGGGACCTTACGAGCAGTACTTC. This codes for CASSYSASGGPYEQYF.

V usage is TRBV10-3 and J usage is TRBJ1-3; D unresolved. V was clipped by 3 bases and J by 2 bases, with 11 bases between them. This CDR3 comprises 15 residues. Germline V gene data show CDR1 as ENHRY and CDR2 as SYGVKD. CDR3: CAISENSPPGNTIYF. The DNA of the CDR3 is TGTGCCATCAGTGAAAACAGTCCTCCTGGAAACACCATATATTTT.

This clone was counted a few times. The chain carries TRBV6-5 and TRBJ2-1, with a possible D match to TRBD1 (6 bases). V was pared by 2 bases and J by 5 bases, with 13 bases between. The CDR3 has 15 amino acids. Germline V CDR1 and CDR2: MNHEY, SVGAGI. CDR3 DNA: TGTGCCAGCAGTTACATGGGGGCGACAAACAATGAGCAGTTCTTC. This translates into CASSYMGATNNEQFF.

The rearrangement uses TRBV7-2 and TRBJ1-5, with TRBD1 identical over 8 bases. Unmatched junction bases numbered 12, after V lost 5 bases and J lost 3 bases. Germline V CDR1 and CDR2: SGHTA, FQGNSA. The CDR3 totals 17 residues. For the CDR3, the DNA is TGTGCCAGCAGCGTCTCAGGGGGCCGAACTTCCAATCAGCCCCAGCATTTT. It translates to CASSVSGGRTSNQPQHF. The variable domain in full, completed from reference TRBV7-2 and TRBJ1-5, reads GAGVSQSPSNKVTEKGKDVELRCDPISGHTALYWYRQSLGQGLEFLIYFQGNSAPDKSGLPSDRFSAERTGGSVSTLTIQRTQQEDSAVYLCASSVSGGRTSNQPQHFGDGTRLSIL.

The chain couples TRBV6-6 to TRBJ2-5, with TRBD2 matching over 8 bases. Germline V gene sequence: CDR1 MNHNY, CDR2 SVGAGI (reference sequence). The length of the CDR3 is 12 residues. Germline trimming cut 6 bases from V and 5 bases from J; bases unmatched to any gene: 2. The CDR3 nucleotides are TGTGCCAGCAGAACGGGGGGGGAGACCCAGTACTTC. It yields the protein CASRTGGETQYF.